This T cell receptor beta chain came from a study of T cell repertoires in cytomegalovirus infection. Germline V lookup: CDR1 DFQATT, CDR2 SNEGSKA (reference sequence). This CDR3 spans 13 amino acids. Unmatched junction bases numbered 7, after V lost 6 bases and J lost 5 bases. In TCRdb, the reads were re-called with MiXCR into one record per CDR3 protein. The sample includes under 600,000 distinct CDR3 sequences, 16% seen only once; the top ten take roughly 25%. The chain uses TRBV20-1 and TRBJ1-5; 7 bases map to TRBD1. Sample: CD8+ T cells from PBMCs. The TCR sequence derives from a human donor in good health (CMV status not recorded). Some clones in this sample may be carry-over from other donors' samples. CDR3 residues: CSAGSRGDQPQHF. CDR3 coding DNA: TGCAGTGCAGGGAGCAGGGGGGATCAGCCCCAGCATTTT.